The 5 T cell receptor beta chains in this list originate from one sample, sequenced in a study of CD8+CD57+ T cells in acquired aplastic anemia. For sequencing, patients were chosen who had shown expansion of CD8+CD57+ cells by flow cytometry. Profiling that covered TCR beta VDJ and CDR3 relied on genomic DNA as its template. Each CDR3 protein is one row after TCRdb ran MiXCR on the reads. Altogether a few hundred thousand distinct CDR3 sequences are present, roughly 34% being singletons, with the ten largest covering under 0.95%. The specimen was sorted CD4+, CD8+, or CD8+CD57+ T cells (not recorded which) from PBMCs. Receptors were obtained from a human donor with aplastic anemia.

The chain is built from TRBV5-4 and TRBJ2-7; D unresolved. The CDR3 covers 15 residues. The germline V and J ends were trimmed by 0 bases and 3 bases, with 13 bases remaining between them. Germline assignment: CDR1 SGHNT and CDR2 YYREEE (reference sequence). CDR3 residues: CASSLAPSGNYEQYF. Here the CDR3 DNA reads TGTGCCAGCAGCTTGGCGCCTAGTGGGAACTACGAGCAGTACTTC.

The rearrangement links TRBV11-1 to TRBJ2-1, with 9 bases matching TRBD2. The CDR3 extends over 17 amino acids. V trimming: 1 base; J trimming: 2 bases; junction bases outside the gene matches: 6. Germline V gene data show CDR1 as SGHAT and CDR2 as FQDESV (reference sequence). The chain's CDR3 is CASSLGGSGRPYNEQFF. As DNA, the CDR3 is TGTGCCAGCAGCTTAGGGGGTAGCGGGAGACCCTACAATGAGCAGTTCTTC.

V usage is TRBV25-1 and J usage is TRBJ1-1; D gene uncertain. V lost 6 bases, J lost 5 bases, and 16 bases lay in between. The germline V gene encodes CDR1 MGHDK and CDR2 SYGVNS. This CDR3 has 14 residues. The CDR3 sequence is CASSQAARGTEAFF. The DNA for the CDR3 is TGTGCCAGCAGCCAAGCGGCCCGGGGTACTGAAGCTTTCTTT.

In this sample, this clonotype turned up a few times. This chain links TRBV30 with TRBJ1-5, with D unresolved. Trimming stripped 5 bases from V and 9 bases from J, with 20 bases between. The length of the CDR3 is 14 residues. Germline V lookup: CDR1 GTSNPN, CDR2 SVGIG (reference sequence). CDR3 in DNA: TGTGCCTGGGGACGGGGAAACAGTCAGTGGCCCCAGCATTTT. It specifies CAWGRGNSQWPQHF. The full variable domain, rest sourced from reference TRBV30 and TRBJ1-5, is SQTIHQWPATLVQPVGSPLSLECTVEGTSNPNLYWYRQAAGRGLQLLFYSVGIGQISSEVPQNLSASRPQDRQFILSSKKLLLSDSGFYLCAWGRGNSQWPQHFGDGTRLSIL.

This clonotype was seen ten or more times. The J gene is TRBJ1-2, the V gene TRBV30; TRBD1 might be the D (5 bases). The V gene lost 4 bases and the J gene lost 8 bases, with 11 bases spanning the gap. CDR3 length equals 11 residues. Looked up from germline, CDR1 is GTSNPN and CDR2 is SVGIG (reference sequence). This chain's CDR3 is CAWTGSKGYTF. CDR3 DNA sequence: TGTGCCTGGACAGGGTCTAAGGGCTACACCTTC.